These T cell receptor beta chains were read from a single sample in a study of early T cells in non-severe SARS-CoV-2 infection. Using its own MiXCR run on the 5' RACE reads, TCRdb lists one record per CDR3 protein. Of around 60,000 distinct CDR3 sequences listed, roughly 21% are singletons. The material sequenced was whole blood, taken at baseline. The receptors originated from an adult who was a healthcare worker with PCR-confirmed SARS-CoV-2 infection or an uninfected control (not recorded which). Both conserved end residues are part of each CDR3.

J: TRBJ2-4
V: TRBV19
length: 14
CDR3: CASSITGKANIQYF

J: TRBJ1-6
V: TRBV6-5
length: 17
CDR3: CASSPPRGDSYNSPLHF

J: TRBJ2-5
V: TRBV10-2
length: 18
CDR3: CASCPPARLEGGQETQYF

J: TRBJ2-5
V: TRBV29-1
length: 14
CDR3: CSVEGAGAEETQYF

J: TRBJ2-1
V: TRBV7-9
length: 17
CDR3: CASSLGLAGVAFNEQFF

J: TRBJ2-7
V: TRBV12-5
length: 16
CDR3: CASGLVVRDRAGEQYF

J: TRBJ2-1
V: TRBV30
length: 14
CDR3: CAWSAGALYNEQFF

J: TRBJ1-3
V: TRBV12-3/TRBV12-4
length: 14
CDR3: CASSPSGNGNTIYF

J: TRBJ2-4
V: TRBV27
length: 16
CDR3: CASSFRTGLAKNIQYF

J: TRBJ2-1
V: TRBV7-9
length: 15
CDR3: CASSLEGAYYNEQFF

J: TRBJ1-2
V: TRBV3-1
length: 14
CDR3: CASSQVDSNYGYTF

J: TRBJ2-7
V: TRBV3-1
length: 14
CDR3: CASNHRDGGYEQYF

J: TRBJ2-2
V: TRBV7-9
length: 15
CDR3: CASSQAMGNTGELFF

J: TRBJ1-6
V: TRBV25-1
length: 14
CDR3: CASSELQGDSPLHF

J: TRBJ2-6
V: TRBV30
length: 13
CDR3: CAWKLPGANVLTF

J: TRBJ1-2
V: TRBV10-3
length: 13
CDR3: CAISESADYGYTF

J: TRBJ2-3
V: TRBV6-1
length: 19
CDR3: CASTRGSSGGARSTDTQYF

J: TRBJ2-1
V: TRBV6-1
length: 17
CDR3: CASSEGLAGGSYNEQFF

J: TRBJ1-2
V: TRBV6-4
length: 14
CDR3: CASSPDRTDYGYTF

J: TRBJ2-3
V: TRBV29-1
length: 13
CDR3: CSVEGQYTDTQYF

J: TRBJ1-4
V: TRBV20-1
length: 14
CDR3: CSARVYETNEKLFF

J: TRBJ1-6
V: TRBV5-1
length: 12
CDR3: CASSDLVEPLHF

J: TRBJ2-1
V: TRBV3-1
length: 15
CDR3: CASSQDRQSYNEQFF

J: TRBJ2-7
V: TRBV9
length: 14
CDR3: CASSAGDSSYEQYF

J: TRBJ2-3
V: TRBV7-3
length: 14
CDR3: CASALGQRTDTQYF

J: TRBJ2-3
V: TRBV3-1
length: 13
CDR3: CASSPLSTDTQYF

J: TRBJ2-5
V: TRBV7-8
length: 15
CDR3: CASSLLAGEKETQYF

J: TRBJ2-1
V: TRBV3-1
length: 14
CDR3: CASSQGLAGGEQFF

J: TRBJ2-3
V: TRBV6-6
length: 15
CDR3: CASSYSGGVADTQYF

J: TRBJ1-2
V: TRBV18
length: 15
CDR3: CASSQQDSLGYGYTF

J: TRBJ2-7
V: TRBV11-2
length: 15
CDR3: CASSLRAQVEYEQYF

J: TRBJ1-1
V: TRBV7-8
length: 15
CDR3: CASSLREGENTEAFF

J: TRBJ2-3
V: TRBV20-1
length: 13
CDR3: CSGVGLSTDTQYF

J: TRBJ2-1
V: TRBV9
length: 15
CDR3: CASSVSGGPYNEQFF

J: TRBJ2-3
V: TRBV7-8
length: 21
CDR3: CASSLIPPFAGSSHSTDTQYF

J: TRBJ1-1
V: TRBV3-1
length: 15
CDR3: CASSLSTVLNTEAFF

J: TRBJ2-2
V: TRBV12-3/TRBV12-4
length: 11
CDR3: CASGPTGELFF

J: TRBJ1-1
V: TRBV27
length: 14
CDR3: CASRRTGVRTEAFF

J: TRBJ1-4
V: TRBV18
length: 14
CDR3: CASSPDTGNEKLFF

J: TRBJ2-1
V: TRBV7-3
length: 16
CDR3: CASNSSGEDLGNEQFF